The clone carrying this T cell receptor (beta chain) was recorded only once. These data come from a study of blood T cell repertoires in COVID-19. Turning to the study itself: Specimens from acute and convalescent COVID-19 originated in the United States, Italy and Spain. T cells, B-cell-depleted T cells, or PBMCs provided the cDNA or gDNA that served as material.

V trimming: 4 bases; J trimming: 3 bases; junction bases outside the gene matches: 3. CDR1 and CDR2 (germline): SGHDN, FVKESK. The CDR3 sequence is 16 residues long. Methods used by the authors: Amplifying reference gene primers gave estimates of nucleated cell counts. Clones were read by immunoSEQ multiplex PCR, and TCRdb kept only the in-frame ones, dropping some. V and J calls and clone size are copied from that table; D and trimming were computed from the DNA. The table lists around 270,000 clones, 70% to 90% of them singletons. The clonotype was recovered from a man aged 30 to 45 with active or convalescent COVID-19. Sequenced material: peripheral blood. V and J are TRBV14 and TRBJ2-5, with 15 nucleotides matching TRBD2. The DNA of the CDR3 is TGTGCCAGCAGCCCGGGACTAGCGGGGGGAAAAGAGACCCAGTACTTC. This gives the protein CASSPGLAGGKETQYF.